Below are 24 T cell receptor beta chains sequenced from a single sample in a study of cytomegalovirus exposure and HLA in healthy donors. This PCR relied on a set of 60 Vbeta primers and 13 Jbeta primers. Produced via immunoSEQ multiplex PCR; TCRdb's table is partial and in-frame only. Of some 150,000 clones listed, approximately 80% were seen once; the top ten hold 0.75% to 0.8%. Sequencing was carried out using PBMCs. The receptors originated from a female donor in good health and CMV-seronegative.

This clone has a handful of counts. The CDR3 sequence: CASSQGTGAIGLRQETQYF. Written as DNA, the CDR3 is TGCGCCAGCAGCCAAGGGACAGGGGCCATTGGTCTTCGACAAGAGACCCAGTACTTC. The chain couples TRBV4-3 to TRBJ2-5; TRBD1 matches 9 bases. V shed 1 base, J shed 2 bases, and the junction held 14 bases outside the gene matches. Germline loops: CDR1 LGHNA, CDR2 YSLEER. This CDR3 has 19 amino acids.

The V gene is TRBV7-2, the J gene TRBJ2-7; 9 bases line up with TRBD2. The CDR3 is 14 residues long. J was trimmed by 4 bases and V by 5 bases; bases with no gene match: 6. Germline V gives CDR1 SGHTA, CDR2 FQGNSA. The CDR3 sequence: CASSQGTSTYEQYF. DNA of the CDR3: TGTGCCAGCAGCCAGGGGACTAGCACATACGAGCAGTACTTC.

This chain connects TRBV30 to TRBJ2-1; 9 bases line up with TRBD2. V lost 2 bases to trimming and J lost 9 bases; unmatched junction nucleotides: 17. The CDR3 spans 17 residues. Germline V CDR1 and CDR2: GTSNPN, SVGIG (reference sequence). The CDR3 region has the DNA TGTGCCTGGAGTAAAAGGGGGGTGGGACTAGCCCACCCTGAGCAGTTCTTC. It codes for CAWSKRGVGLAHPEQFF.

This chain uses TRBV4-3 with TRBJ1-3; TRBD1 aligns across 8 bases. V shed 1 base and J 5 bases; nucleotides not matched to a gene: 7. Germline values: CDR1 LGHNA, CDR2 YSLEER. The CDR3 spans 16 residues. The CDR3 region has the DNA TGCGCCAGCAGCCAAGCCGGACAGGGAGGCAGAAACACCATATATTTT. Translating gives CASSQAGQGGRNTIYF.

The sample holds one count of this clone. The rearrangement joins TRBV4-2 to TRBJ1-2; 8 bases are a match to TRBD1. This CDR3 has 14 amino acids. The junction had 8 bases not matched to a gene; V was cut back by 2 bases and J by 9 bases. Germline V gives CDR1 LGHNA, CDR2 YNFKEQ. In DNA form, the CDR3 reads TGTGCCAGCAGCCAACTATTTGGACAGGGTTGCTACACCTTC. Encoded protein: CASSQLFGQGCYTF.

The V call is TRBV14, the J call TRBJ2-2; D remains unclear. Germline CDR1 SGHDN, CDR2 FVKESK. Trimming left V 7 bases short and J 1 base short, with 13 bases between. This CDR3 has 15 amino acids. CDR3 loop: CASKVGSLNTGELFF. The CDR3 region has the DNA TGTGCCAGCAAGGTCGGTAGCCTGAACACCGGGGAGCTGTTTTTT.

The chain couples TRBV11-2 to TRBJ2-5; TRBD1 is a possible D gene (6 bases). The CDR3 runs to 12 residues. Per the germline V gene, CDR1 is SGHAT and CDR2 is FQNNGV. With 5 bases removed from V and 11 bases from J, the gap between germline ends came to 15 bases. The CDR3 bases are TGTGCCAGCAGCAAGACAGGTTACGGGCAGTACTTC. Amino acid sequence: CASSKTGYGQYF.

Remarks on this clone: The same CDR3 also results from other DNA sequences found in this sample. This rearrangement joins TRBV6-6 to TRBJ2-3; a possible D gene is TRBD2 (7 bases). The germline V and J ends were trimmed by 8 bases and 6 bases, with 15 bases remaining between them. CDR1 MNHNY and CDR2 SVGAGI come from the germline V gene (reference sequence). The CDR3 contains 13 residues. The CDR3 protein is CASQTGGLDTQYF. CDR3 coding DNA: TGTGCCAGCCAAACGGGGGGCCTGGATACGCAGTATTTT.

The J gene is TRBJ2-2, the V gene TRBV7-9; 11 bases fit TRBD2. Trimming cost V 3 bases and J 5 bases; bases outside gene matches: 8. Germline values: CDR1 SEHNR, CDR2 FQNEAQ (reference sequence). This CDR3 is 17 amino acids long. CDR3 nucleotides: TGTGCCAGCAGCTTGAGTAGCGGGAGGGATCGGACCGGGGAGCTGTTTTTT. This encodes CASSLSSGRDRTGELFF.

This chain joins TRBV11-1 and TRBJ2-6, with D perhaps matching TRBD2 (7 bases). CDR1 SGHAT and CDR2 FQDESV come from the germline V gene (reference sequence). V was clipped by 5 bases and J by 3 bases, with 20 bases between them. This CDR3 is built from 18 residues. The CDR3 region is CASSPPGRGLFGANVLTF. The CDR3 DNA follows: TGTGCCAGCAGCCCCCCCGGCAGGGGACTATTTGGGGCCAACGTCCTGACTTTC.

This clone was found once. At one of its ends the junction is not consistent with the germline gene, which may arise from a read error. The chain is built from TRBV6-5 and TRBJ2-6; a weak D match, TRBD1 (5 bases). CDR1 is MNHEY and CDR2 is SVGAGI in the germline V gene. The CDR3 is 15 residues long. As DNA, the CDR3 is TGTGCCAGCAGTTCCTACTACTCTGGGGCCAACGGCCTGACTTTC. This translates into CASSSYYSGANGLTF.

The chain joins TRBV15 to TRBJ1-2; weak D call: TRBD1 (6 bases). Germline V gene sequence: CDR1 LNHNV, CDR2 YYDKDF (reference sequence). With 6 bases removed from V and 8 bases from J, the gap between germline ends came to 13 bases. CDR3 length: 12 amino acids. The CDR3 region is CATSPAGAGYTF. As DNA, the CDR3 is TGTGCCACCAGTCCCGCAGGGGCGGGCTACACCTTC.

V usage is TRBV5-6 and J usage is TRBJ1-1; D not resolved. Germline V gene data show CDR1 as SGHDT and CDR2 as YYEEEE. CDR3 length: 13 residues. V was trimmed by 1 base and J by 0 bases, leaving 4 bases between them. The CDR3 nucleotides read TGTGCCAGCAGCTTGCCTCTGAACACTGAAGCTTTCTTT. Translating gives CASSLPLNTEAFF.

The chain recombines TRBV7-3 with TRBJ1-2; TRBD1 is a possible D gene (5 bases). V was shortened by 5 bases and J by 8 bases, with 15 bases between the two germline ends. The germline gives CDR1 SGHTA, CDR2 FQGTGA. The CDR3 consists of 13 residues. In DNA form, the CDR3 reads TGTGCCAGCAGCCAATATGGGGGGGAAGGCTACACCTTC. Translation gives CASSQYGGEGYTF.

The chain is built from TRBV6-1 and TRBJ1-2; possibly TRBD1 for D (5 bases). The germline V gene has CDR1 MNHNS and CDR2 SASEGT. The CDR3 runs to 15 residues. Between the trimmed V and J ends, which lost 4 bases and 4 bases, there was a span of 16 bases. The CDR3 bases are TGTGCCAGCAGTGGTGGGCAGCGGGGCAGCTATGGCTACACCTTC. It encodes CASSGGQRGSYGYTF.

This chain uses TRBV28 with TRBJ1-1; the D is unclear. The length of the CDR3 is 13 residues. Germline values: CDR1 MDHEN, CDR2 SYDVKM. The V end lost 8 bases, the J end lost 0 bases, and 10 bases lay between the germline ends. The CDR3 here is CASRWALNTEAFF. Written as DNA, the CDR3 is TGTGCCAGCCGTTGGGCCTTGAACACTGAAGCTTTCTTT.

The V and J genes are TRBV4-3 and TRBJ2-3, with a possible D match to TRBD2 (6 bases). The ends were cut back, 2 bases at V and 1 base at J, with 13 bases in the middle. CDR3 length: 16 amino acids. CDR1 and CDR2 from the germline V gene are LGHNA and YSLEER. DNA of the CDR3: TGCGCCAGCAGCCAATGGAAAGGGGAGGGCACAGATACGCAGTATTTT. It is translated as CASSQWKGEGTDTQYF.

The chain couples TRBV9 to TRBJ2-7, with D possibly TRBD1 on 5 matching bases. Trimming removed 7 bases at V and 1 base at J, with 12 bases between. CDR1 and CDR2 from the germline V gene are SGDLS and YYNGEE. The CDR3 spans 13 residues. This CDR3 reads CASSPPGSYEQYF. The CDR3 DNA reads TGTGCCAGCTCGCCACCAGGGTCCTACGAGCAGTACTTC.

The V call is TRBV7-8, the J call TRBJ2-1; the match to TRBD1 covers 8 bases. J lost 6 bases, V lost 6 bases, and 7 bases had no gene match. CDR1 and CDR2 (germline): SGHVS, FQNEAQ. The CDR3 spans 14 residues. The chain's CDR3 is CASSPDRGRNEQFF. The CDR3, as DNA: TGTGCCAGCAGTCCAGACAGGGGACGCAATGAGCAGTTCTTC.

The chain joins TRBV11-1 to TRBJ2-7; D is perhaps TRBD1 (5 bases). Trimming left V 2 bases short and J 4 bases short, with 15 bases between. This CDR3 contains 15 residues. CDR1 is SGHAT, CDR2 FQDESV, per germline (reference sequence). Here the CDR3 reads CASSLQGIGSYEQYF. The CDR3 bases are TGTGCCAGCAGCTTACAGGGAATAGGTTCATACGAGCAGTACTTC.

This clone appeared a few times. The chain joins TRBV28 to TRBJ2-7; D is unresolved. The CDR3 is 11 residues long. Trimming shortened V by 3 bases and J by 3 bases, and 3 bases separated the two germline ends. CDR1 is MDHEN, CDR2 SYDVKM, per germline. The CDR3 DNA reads TGTGCCAGCAGTTTCGTCTACGAGCAGTACTTC. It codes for CASSFVYEQYF.

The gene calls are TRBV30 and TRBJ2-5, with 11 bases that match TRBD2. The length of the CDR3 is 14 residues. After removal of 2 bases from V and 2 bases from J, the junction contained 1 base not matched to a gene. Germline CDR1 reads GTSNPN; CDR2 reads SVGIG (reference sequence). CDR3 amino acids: CAWSRLAGQETQYF. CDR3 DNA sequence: TGTGCCTGGAGTAGACTAGCGGGGCAAGAGACCCAGTACTTC. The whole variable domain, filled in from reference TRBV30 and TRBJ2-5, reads SQTIHQWPATLVQPVGSPLSLECTVEGTSNPNLYWYRQAAGRGLQLLFYSVGIGQISSEVPQNLSASRPQDRQFILSSKKLLLSDSGFYLCAWSRLAGQETQYFGPGTRLLVL.

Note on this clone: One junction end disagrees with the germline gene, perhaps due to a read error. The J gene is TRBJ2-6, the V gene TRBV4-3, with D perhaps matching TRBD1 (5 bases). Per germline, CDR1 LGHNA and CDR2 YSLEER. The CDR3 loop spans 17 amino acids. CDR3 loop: CASSQGSLYSGANGLTF. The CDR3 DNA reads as TGCGCCAGCAGCCAAGGGTCTCTTTACTCTGGGGCCAACGGCCTGACTTTC.

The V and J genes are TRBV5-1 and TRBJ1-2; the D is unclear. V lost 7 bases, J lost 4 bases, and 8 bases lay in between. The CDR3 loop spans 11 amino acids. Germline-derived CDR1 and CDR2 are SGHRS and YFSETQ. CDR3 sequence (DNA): TGCGCCAGCGGCGAGGGCTATGGCTACACCTTC. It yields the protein CASGEGYGYTF. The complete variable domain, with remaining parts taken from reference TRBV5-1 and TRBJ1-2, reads KAGVTQTPRYLIKTRGQQVTLSCSPISGHRSVSWYQQTPGQGLQFLFEYFSETQRNKGNFPGRFSGRQFSNSRSEMNVSTLELGDSALYLCASGEGYGYTFGSGTRLTVV.